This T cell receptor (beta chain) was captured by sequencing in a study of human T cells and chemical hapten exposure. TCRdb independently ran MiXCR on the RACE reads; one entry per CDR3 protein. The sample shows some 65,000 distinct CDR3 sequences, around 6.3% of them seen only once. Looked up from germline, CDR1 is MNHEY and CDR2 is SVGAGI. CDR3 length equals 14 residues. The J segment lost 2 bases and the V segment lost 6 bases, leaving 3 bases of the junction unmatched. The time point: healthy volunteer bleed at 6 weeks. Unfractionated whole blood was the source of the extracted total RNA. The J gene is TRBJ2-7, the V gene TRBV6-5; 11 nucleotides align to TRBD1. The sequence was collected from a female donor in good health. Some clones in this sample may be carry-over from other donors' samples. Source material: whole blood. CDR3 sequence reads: CASRRTGGPYEQYF. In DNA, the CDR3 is TGTGCCAGCAGGCGGACAGGGGGCCCCTACGAGCAGTACTTC.